The rows below give T cell receptor beta chains drawn from one sample of a study of T cell responses to AZD1222 COVID-19 vaccine. The repertoire was sequenced with immunoSEQ multiplex PCR; TCRdb's copy has only in-frame clones and lacks some. The sample gives some 79,000 clones, roughly 88% of which show up once; about 3.4% is in the top ten. This material consisted of peripheral blood, taken 28 days after the second AZD1222 dose. These receptors came from an adult who received the AZD1222 COVID-19 vaccine. The CDR3 runs from the conserved cysteine through the conserved F or W. D genes are given only for firm matches. The size of a clone is reported for some rows only, either as once, few or many, or as a class for expanded clones.

d_call j_call v_call clone_size cdr3_nt cdr3_aa
- TRBJ2-2 TRBV19 - TGTGCCAGTAGGGTTTGGGGCGACACCGGGGAGCTGTTTTTT CASRVWGDTGELFF
- TRBJ2-2 TRBV5-1 - TGCGCCAGCAGCAATGGGGATTGGATCGGGGAGCTGTTTTTT CASSNGDWIGELFF
- TRBJ1-1 TRBV3-1/TRBV3-2 once TGTGCCAGCAGCCAAGATTTCATCCGGCCTGAAGCTTTCTTT CASSQDFIRPEAFF
- TRBJ2-3 TRBV5-4 once TGTGCCAGCAGTTCCCCCCGCACAGATACGCAGTATTTT CASSSPRTDTQYF
- TRBJ2-7 TRBV3-1/TRBV3-2 - TGTGCCAGCAGCTTAAGCCGAGGGAAACAGTACTTC CASSLSRGKQYF
TRBD2 TRBJ2-1 TRBV11-3 - TGTGCCAGCAGCTTAGGGACTAGCGGTATAAATGAGCAGTTCTTC CASSLGTSGINEQFF
TRBD1 TRBJ2-7 TRBV27 once TGTGCCAGCACCTTAGCAGGGACAGGGGGCATCGGCGAGCAGTACTTC CASTLAGTGGIGEQYF
TRBD1 TRBJ1-5 TRBV6-5 - TGTGCCAGCAGAGAGACAGGGGGCAATCAGCCCCAGCATTTT CASRETGGNQPQHF
TRBD1 TRBJ1-4 TRBV7-2 - TGTGCCAGCAGCTCCGGACAGGGGCGGGCAAAACTGTTTTTT CASSSGQGRAKLFF
- TRBJ1-1 TRBV30 - TGTGCCTGGAGTGTACTGGCCGGGGCCACTGAAGCTTTCTTT CAWSVLAGATEAFF
TRBD1 TRBJ1-5 TRBV16 - TGTGCCAGCAGCGCGCGACAGGGCGATCAGCCCCAGCATTTT CASSARQGDQPQHF
- TRBJ2-3 TRBV7-3 few TGTGCCAGCAGCCTCAGCCACTCTAGCGTAGCTAGCACAGATACGCAGTATTTT CASSLSHSSVASTDTQYF